A single T cell receptor beta chain is shown here with its context. This specimen belongs to a study of blood T cell repertoires in COVID-19. In the original analysis: Estimation of nucleated cell counts relied on the amplification of reference gene primers. The data were produced by immunoSEQ multiplex PCR, yet TCRdb's version contains in-frame clones alone and is incomplete. The V and J calls and clone size are taken from that table; D and trimming were inferred from the DNA. The profile shows roughly 240,000 clones, approximately 85% of them singletons. This clonotype originated in a man aged 45 to 65 with COVID-19, enrolled during active disease. Input material: peripheral blood.

CDR3 amino acids: CASSQVLGGPSGTQYF. Here the CDR3 DNA reads TGTGCCAGCAGCCAAGTGTTGGGGGGGCCATCAGGTACGCAGTATTTT. J is TRBJ2-3 and V is TRBV3-1 (or the pseudogene TRBV3-2); possible D gene TRBD2, 7 bases. CDR3 length: 16 residues. Trimming took 1 base from V and 8 from J, leaving 19 bases between them. The germline CDR1 and CDR2 sequences are LGHDT and YNNKEL (reference sequence).